This passage covers 7 T cell receptor beta chains from one sample sequenced in a study of T cell responses to AZD1222 COVID-19 vaccine. Libraries were prepared by immunoSEQ multiplex PCR; TCRdb keeps only in-frame clonotypes and omits some of them. The sample lists some 130,000 clones, about 93% seen once, with approximately 6.8% in the top ten. The source material was peripheral blood, sampled 28 days after the second AZD1222 dose. The receptors here all came from an adult who received the AZD1222 COVID-19 vaccine.

The CDR3 is CASTGVGANTEAFF. The CDR3 DNA reads as TGCGCCAGCACGGGGGTTGGTGCTAACACTGAAGCTTTCTTT. The chain carries TRBV4-1 and TRBJ1-1; perhaps TRBD1 as D (5 bases). Germline values: CDR1 MGHRA, CDR2 YSYEKL. V was cut by 7 bases and J by 2 bases, with 14 bases left in between. The CDR3 sequence is 14 residues long.

The chain is built from TRBV6-1 and TRBJ1-1; possible D gene TRBD1, 5 bases. This CDR3 has 15 amino acids. Germline lookup yields CDR1 MNHNS and CDR2 SASEGT. The V end was cut by 2 bases, the J end by 4 bases, with 14 bases between. CDR3 DNA sequence: TGTGCCAGCAGTGAATGGGCAAGGGGAACCACTGAAGCTTTCTTT. Translation: CASSEWARGTTEAFF.

This rearrangement joins TRBV7-9 to TRBJ1-1; 7 bases are shared with TRBD1. CDR1 is SEHNR and CDR2 is FQNEAQ in the germline V gene (reference sequence). V was pared by 3 bases and J by 0 bases, with 13 bases of the junction left unmatched. The CDR3 sequence is 18 residues long. CDR3 residues: CASSLGPGQQTMNTEAFF. CDR3 DNA: TGTGCCAGCAGCTTGGGCCCGGGACAGCAGACTATGAACACTGAAGCTTTCTTT.

The rearrangement joins TRBV7-9 to TRBJ2-7, with 7 bases that match TRBD2. V gave up 4 bases and J gave up 2 bases; unmatched junction bases: 5. Germline lookup yields CDR1 SEHNR and CDR2 FQNEAQ (reference sequence). CDR3 size: 14 residues. The CDR3 loop is CASSWGLLAYEQYF. The CDR3 bases are TGTGCCAGCAGCTGGGGACTACTCGCCTACGAGCAGTACTTC.

This chain links TRBV24-1 with TRBJ2-7; TRBD1 aligns across 9 bases. V shed 6 bases, J shed 5 bases, and the junction held 4 bases outside the gene matches. The germline V gene has CDR1 KGHDR and CDR2 SFDVKD. The CDR3 runs to 13 residues. The CDR3 nucleotides read TGTGCCACCAGTTCCGGGGACAGGGACGAGCAGTACTTC. Its protein product is CATSSGDRDEQYF.

The V gene is TRBV5-5, the J gene TRBJ1-2, with unresolved D. Between the trimmed V and J ends, which lost 0 bases and 8 bases, there was a span of 17 bases. There are 15 residues in the CDR3. Germline V lookup: CDR1 SGHKS, CDR2 YYEKEE (reference sequence). The DNA of the CDR3 is TGTGCCAGCAGCTTGGTTTTCGGGGAGGTGGGCGGCTACACCTTC. Translated: CASSLVFGEVGGYTF.

The rearrangement links TRBV7-3 to TRBJ2-7; D tentatively reads TRBD1 or TRBD2 (7 bases each). The germline gives CDR1 SGHTA, CDR2 FQGTGA. This CDR3 spans 14 amino acids. V lost 5 bases and J lost 3, with 14 bases in between. CDR3: CASSPGGGHYEQYF. CDR3 sequence (DNA): TGTGCCAGCAGCCCAGGGGGAGGGCACTACGAGCAGTACTTC.